What follows describes a single T cell receptor (beta chain). No antigen is known for it. These data are taken from a study of CXCR3-negative and CXCR3-positive naive CD8 T cells. cDNA libraries for TRB were generated by 5' RACE incorporating UMI labels. TCRdb re-called the 5' RACE reads, yielding one record per CDR3 amino acid sequence without DNA. This sample contains around 130,000 distinct CDR3 sequences. The CDR3 extends over 14 amino acids. The germline V gene has CDR1 MNHEY and CDR2 SMNVEV (reference sequence). Study-level points and caveats: Against CXCR3-negative naive cells, CXCR3-positive naive cells showed more hydrophobic TRB CDR3s. For memory CD8+ cells diversity was much lower, but both naive subsets had comparably high diversity. Whereas memory cells differed, naive CXCR3-negative and CXCR3-positive cells shared similar TRBV-TRBJ usage.

The receptor comes from a human donor in good health. Some clones in this sample may be carry-over from other donors' samples. This chain uses TRBV27 with TRBJ1-5; lacking DNA, the TRBD1 call made by TCRdb goes unchecked. Material for sequencing was naive CXCR3+ CD8+ T cells from blood. The subset is: CD45RO-CCR7+CD27+CD95- naive CD8+ T cells expressing CXCR3 (TNR3+). CDR3 sequence: CASSRRGAGQPQHF.